The next 29 T cell receptor beta chains were all read from a single sample in a study of control samples from healthy donors and cancer patients. The protocol was immunoSEQ multiplex PCR, while the TCRdb copy is restricted to in-frame clones and leaves out a portion. The sample includes 150,000 or so clones, about 90% of them seen just once. Sample: blood. These TCRs come from a woman aged 45 to 65 in good health.

J is TRBJ1-4 and V is TRBV19, with TRBD1 as a possible D gene (5 bases). This CDR3 is built from 14 residues. V was clipped by 3 bases and J by 7 bases, with 12 bases between them. The germline CDR1 and CDR2 sequences are LNHDA and SQIVND (reference sequence). CDR3 sequence: CASSMYRMSEKLFF. The DNA of the CDR3 is TGTGCCAGTAGTATGTACAGGATGTCTGAAAAACTGTTTTTT.

The V and J genes are TRBV2 and TRBJ2-3, with D possibly TRBD2 on 6 matching bases. Germline V lookup: CDR1 SNHLY, CDR2 FYNNEI. V gave up 3 bases and J gave up 3 bases, with 13 bases separating them. This CDR3 is built from 15 residues. The CDR3 loop reads CASSDGGIATDTQYF. CDR3 DNA sequence: TGTGCCAGCAGTGACGGCGGGATAGCAACAGATACGCAGTATTTT.

The V call is TRBV2, the J call TRBJ1-1; weak D call: TRBD1 (5 bases). V was shortened by 7 bases and J by 1 base, with 10 bases between the two germline ends. Germline V gives CDR1 SNHLY, CDR2 FYNNEI. CDR3 length: 13 amino acids. The CDR3 DNA reads as TGTGCCAGCACCCTAGGACAGAACACTGAAGCTTTCTTT. It codes for CASTLGQNTEAFF. Together with reference TRBV2 and TRBJ1-1, the CDR3 gives the full variable domain: EPEVTQTPSHQVTQMGQEVILRCVPISNHLYFYWYRQILGQKVEFLVSFYNNEISEKSEIFDDQFSVERPDGSNFTLKIRSTKLEDSAMYFCASTLGQNTEAFFGQGTRLTVV.

The chain links TRBV3-1 (or the pseudogene TRBV3-2) to TRBJ1-2; maybe TRBD1 (5 bases). The CDR3 extends over 12 amino acids. Per germline, CDR1 LGHDT and CDR2 YNNKEL (reference sequence). V lost 3 bases and J 5 bases, leaving 7 bases between the germline ends. The CDR3, as DNA: TGTGCCAGCAGCCAGTGGGGGTATGGCTACACCTTC. This gives the protein CASSQWGYGYTF.

The chain couples TRBV5-4 to TRBJ2-4; TRBD1 matches 10 bases. Germline V gene lookup returns CDR1 SGHNT and CDR2 YYREEE (reference sequence). CDR3 length: 11 amino acids. V shed 4 bases and J 15 bases; nucleotides not matched to a gene: 4. The CDR3: CASSPGQGWYF. The CDR3 DNA reads TGTGCCAGCAGCCCGGGACAGGGGTGGTACTTC.

The chain is built from TRBV5-1 and TRBJ1-6; 10 bases are shared with TRBD1. The CDR3 covers 15 residues. CDR1 and CDR2 (germline): SGHRS, YFSETQ. V was clipped by 5 bases and J by 8 bases; unmatched bases: 7. The CDR3 DNA reads as TGCGCCAGCAGGCCTCGACAGGGGGCAGATTCACCCCTCCACTTT. Translation gives CASRPRQGADSPLHF.

The V call is TRBV6-5, the J call TRBJ1-6, with D perhaps TRBD1 (6 bases). The CDR3 loop spans 12 amino acids. Germline V gene lookup returns CDR1 MNHEY and CDR2 SVGAGI. V lost 10 bases to trimming and J lost 9 bases, with 13 bases between them. The CDR3 is CATWTVGSPLHF. CDR3 bases: TGTGCCACTTGGACAGTGGGTTCACCCCTCCACTTT.

This chain uses TRBV12-3 or TRBV12-4 with TRBJ1-5; no firm D call. Trimming cost V 2 bases and J 5 bases, with 7 bases left between them. CDR3 length equals 13 residues. The CDR3 protein is CASSLNSDQPQHF. DNA of the CDR3: TGTGCCAGCAGTTTAAACAGCGATCAGCCCCAGCATTTT.

The chain uses TRBV5-6 and TRBJ2-5, with a weak D call TRBD2 (6 bases). Per the germline V gene, CDR1 is SGHDT and CDR2 is YYEEEE. The CDR3 is 14 residues long. V shed 4 bases and J shed 2 bases, with 12 bases lying between them. CDR3 nucleotides: TGTGCCAGCAGCCCGGGACTGCCGCAAGAGACCCAGTACTTC. This translates into CASSPGLPQETQYF.

This chain connects TRBV2 to TRBJ1-6, with D perhaps TRBD1 (5 bases). Germline V gene sequence: CDR1 SNHLY, CDR2 FYNNEI. V was trimmed by 5 bases and J by 5 bases, leaving 13 bases between them. The CDR3 runs to 15 residues. Here the CDR3 DNA reads TGTGCCAGCAGTCAAGAGACAGTAAATAATTCACCCCTCCACTTT. This encodes CASSQETVNNSPLHF.

This clone qualifies as medium-sized. The V call is TRBV5-6, the J call TRBJ2-7, with D maybe TRBD2 (6 bases). CDR3 length: 17 amino acids. The V end lost 1 base, the J end lost 5 bases, and 22 bases lay between the germline ends. The germline V gene has CDR1 SGHDT and CDR2 YYEEEE. CDR3 loop: CASSLSISSGTEDEQYF. The CDR3 DNA reads TGTGCCAGCAGCTTGTCCATTAGCTCCGGGACTGAGGACGAGCAGTACTTC.

The V call is TRBV21-1, the J call TRBJ1-3; the tabulated D call, TRBD1, remains unverified against the DNA. TRBV21-1 is reported as a pseudogene. This CDR3 has 15 amino acids. The CDR3 region is CASSKVQGGGNTIYF. Here the CDR3 DNA reads TGTGCCAGCAGCAAAGTACAGGGGGGAGGAAACACCATATATTTT.

CDR3 nucleotide sequence: TGTGCCAGCAGCCTGAGTCACCCTGAAGCTTTCTTT. Translated, it gives CASSLSHPEAFF. V and J are TRBV7-9 and TRBJ1-1; D is undetermined. Germline loops: CDR1 SEHNR, CDR2 FQNEAQ (reference sequence). Trimming left V 5 bases short and J 6 bases short, with 10 bases between. This CDR3 contains 12 residues.

The CDR3 here is CASSGPASGMNYNEQFF. The CDR3 nucleotides read TGTGCCAGCAGCGGACCCGCTAGCGGGATGAATTACAATGAGCAGTTCTTC. The rearrangement uses TRBV7-9 and TRBJ2-1, with 9 bases identical to TRBD2. This CDR3 comprises 17 residues. With 5 bases clipped from V and 4 bases from J, the junction kept 12 bases outside the gene matches. From germline, CDR1 is SEHNR and CDR2 FQNEAQ (reference sequence).

The CDR3 region is CASSPRPGRNQPQHF. The CDR3 DNA sequence: TGTGCCAGCAGCCCTAGACCTGGCCGAAATCAGCCCCAGCATTTT. V gene TRBV28 combines with J gene TRBJ1-5; the D is unclear. The CDR3 sequence is 15 residues long. From germline, CDR1 is MDHEN and CDR2 SYDVKM. Trimming took 6 bases from V and 4 from J, leaving 16 bases between them.

The V call is TRBV27, the J call TRBJ2-7, with a possible D match to TRBD1 (5 bases). The CDR3 runs to 15 residues. Trimming left V 4 bases short and J 7 bases short, with 20 bases between. Germline lookup yields CDR1 MNHEY and CDR2 SMNVEV (reference sequence). The CDR3 here is CASSSLDGQGWEQYF. The CDR3 DNA follows: TGTGCCAGCAGTTCCCTGGACGGACAAGGGTGGGAGCAGTACTTC.

V gene TRBV7-9 combines with J gene TRBJ2-5; tentative D call: TRBD1 (6 bases). This CDR3 is built from 14 residues. V lost 1 base and J 5 bases, leaving 11 bases between the germline ends. Germline V CDR1 and CDR2: SEHNR, FQNEAQ (reference sequence). CDR3 coding DNA: TGTGCCAGCAGCTTAGGGGGGCTGGGTGAGACCCAGTACTTC. Translating gives CASSLGGLGETQYF.

The CDR3 nucleotides read TGTGCCAGCAGTGAAAGCGGGGGACGTGGCTACACCTTC. Its translation: CASSESGGRGYTF. The rearrangement joins TRBV6-1 to TRBJ1-2; tentative D call: TRBD1 (5 bases). CDR1 MNHNS and CDR2 SASEGT come from the germline V gene. The V and J ends lost 2 bases and 7 bases respectively, with 11 bases between them. The CDR3 extends over 13 amino acids.

The CDR3 DNA sequence: TGTGCCAGCAGCTTACGGGCGGTCTATAATTCACCCCTCCACTTT. Protein product: CASSLRAVYNSPLHF. The gene calls are TRBV7-8 and TRBJ1-6; D is ambiguous. Looked up from germline, CDR1 is SGHVS and CDR2 is FQNEAQ. Deletions cut 2 bases from V and 3 bases from J, with 8 bases between. This CDR3 comprises 15 residues.

V and J are TRBV5-6 and TRBJ1-3; D ambiguous. V was trimmed by 6 bases and J by 8 bases, leaving 9 bases between them. Germline CDR1 and CDR2: SGHDT and YYEEEE. This CDR3 comprises 11 residues. CDR3 DNA: TGTGCCAGCATCCATCGGGACACCATATATTTT. Residues: CASIHRDTIYF.

The chain couples TRBV5-6 to TRBJ1-5; the D is unclear. The CDR3 is 15 amino acids. Trimming removed 4 bases from V and 4 bases from J, with 15 bases in between. Looked up from germline, CDR1 is SGHDT and CDR2 is YYEEEE. CDR3 nucleotides: TGTGCCAGCAGCCCCGGACCTGTTAGGAATCAGCCCCAGCATTTT. Translation gives CASSPGPVRNQPQHF.

This clone was seen more than once but under ten times. The chain is built from TRBV27 and TRBJ1-1; no firm D call. The CDR3 covers 13 residues. Trimming cost V 8 bases and J 4 bases, with 14 bases left between them. The germline V gene encodes CDR1 MNHEY and CDR2 SMNVEV (reference sequence). CDR3: CASHSRGSTEAFF. The DNA for the CDR3 is TGTGCCAGCCACAGTCGGGGTAGCACTGAAGCTTTCTTT.

The chain couples TRBV6-5 to TRBJ2-1; possibly TRBD1 for D (5 bases). The germline CDR1 and CDR2 sequences are MNHEY and SVGAGI. Between the trimmed V and J ends, which lost 6 bases and 4 bases, there was a span of 16 bases. There are 15 residues in the CDR3. The CDR3 loop is CASRFGSDNYNEQFF. For the CDR3, the DNA is TGTGCCAGCAGATTCGGATCGGACAATTACAATGAGCAGTTCTTC.

The chain uses TRBV6-6 and TRBJ1-2; D gene unclear. This CDR3 contains 14 residues. Germline V gene lookup returns CDR1 MNHNY and CDR2 SVGAGI (reference sequence). V gave up 0 bases and J gave up 2 bases, with 7 bases separating them. CDR3 nucleotide sequence: TGTGCCAGCAGTTACTCTTCCATAAACTATGGCTACACCTTC. As protein: CASSYSSINYGYTF.

The rearrangement joins TRBV15 to TRBJ2-3, with a weak D call TRBD1 (6 bases). CDR1 and CDR2 from the germline V gene are LNHNV and YYDKDF (reference sequence). Trimming removed 0 bases from V and 5 bases from J, with 12 bases in between. The CDR3 sequence is 15 residues long. CDR3 bases: TGTGCCACCAGCAGAGATATACAGGGAGAAGATACGCAGTATTTT. Translating gives CATSRDIQGEDTQYF.

The chain employs TRBV5-1 and TRBJ1-4, with no clear D. The CDR3 covers 15 residues. Between the trimmed V and J ends, which lost 4 bases and 10 bases, there was a span of 20 bases. CDR1 is SGHRS and CDR2 is YFSETQ in the germline V gene. The CDR3 DNA sequence: TGCGCCAGCAGCAAGGAGTGGGGATCTGAGGGAAAACTGTTTTTT. Protein: CASSKEWGSEGKLFF.

The J gene is TRBJ1-6, the V gene TRBV9; no clear D gene. Trimming removed 5 bases from V and 14 bases from J, with 23 bases in between. Germline V gives CDR1 SGDLS, CDR2 YYNGEE. This CDR3 contains 15 residues. In nucleotides, the CDR3 is TGTGCCAGCAGTACGACCGCGTCCCCCCTTCTCACCCTCCACTTT. It encodes CASSTTASPLLTLHF.

This chain joins TRBV4-1 and TRBJ1-1; a possible D gene is TRBD1 (6 bases). Trimming took off 8 bases at V and 4 bases at J, with 14 bases between the two ends. The germline CDR1 and CDR2 sequences are MGHRA and YSYEKL. The CDR3 loop spans 13 amino acids. The CDR3: CASARGGSTEAFF. In DNA form, the CDR3 reads TGCGCCAGCGCAAGAGGGGGGTCCACTGAAGCTTTCTTT.

This rearrangement joins TRBV27 to TRBJ2-7; D might be TRBD2 (5 bases). This CDR3 spans 14 amino acids. Trimming removed 3 bases at V and 5 bases at J, with 14 bases between. Germline V gene data show CDR1 as MNHEY and CDR2 as SMNVEV (reference sequence). The DNA for the CDR3 is TGTGCCAGCAGTTTTTTGAGGGAAAACAACGAGCAGTACTTC. Translation: CASSFLRENNEQYF.